The next 15 T cell receptor beta chains were all read from a single sample in a study of T cells of healthy individuals. MiXCR, applied by TCRdb to the 5' RACE reads, yields one record per CDR3 protein. The sample carries about 53,000 distinct CDR3 sequences, roughly 15% recorded once. These receptors were collected from a human donor in good health.

This chain links TRBV2 with TRBJ2-1, with D possibly TRBD1 on 6 matching bases. Germline V gene lookup returns CDR1 SNHLY and CDR2 FYNNEI. Deletions cut 1 base from V and 1 base from J, with 14 bases between. The CDR3 is made up of 17 amino acids. The CDR3 region is CASSEEPRGRSYNEQFF. CDR3 coding DNA: TGTGCCAGCAGTGAAGAGCCCAGGGGCCGTTCCTACAATGAGCAGTTCTTC.

This clonotype was recorded a few times. The chain couples TRBV4-3 to TRBJ2-3, with 9 bases fitting TRBD2. The trim removed 0 bases at V and 2 bases at J, leaving 9 bases unmatched. CDR1 and CDR2 (germline): LGHNA, YSLEER. This CDR3 contains 18 residues. This CDR3 is CASSQDLFLAGSTDTQYF. The CDR3 nucleotides are TGCGCCAGCAGCCAAGATCTTTTTCTAGCGGGGTCCACAGATACGCAGTATTTT.

The table lists this clonotype with a few counts. This sequence joins TRBV10-2 and TRBJ2-7; D is unclear. The length of the CDR3 is 12 residues. The germline V and J ends were trimmed by 10 bases and 0 bases, with 10 bases remaining between them. The germline V gene encodes CDR1 WSHSY and CDR2 SAAADI. CDR3: CAIRDNSYEQYF. CDR3 bases: TGCGCCATTAGAGACAACTCCTACGAGCAGTACTTC.

The gene calls are TRBV7-2 and TRBJ2-2; tentative D call: TRBD2 (5 bases). Germline CDR1 is SGHTA and CDR2 is FQGNSA. This CDR3 is built from 15 residues. V dropped 2 bases and J dropped 0 bases, with 7 bases sitting between them. The CDR3 is CASSLTGANTGELFF. CDR3 DNA sequence: TGTGCCAGCAGCTTAACCGGGGCGAACACCGGGGAGCTGTTTTTT. The full variable domain, completed using reference TRBV7-2 and TRBJ2-2, is GAGVSQSPSNKVTEKGKDVELRCDPISGHTALYWYRQSLGQGLEFLIYFQGNSAPDKSGLPSDRFSAERTGGSVSTLTIQRTQQEDSAVYLCASSLTGANTGELFFGEGSRLTVL.

This clonotype has just a few counts. The gene calls are TRBV6-6 and TRBJ2-4; 8 nucleotides agree with TRBD1. This CDR3 has 15 amino acids. Germline CDR1 reads MNHNY; CDR2 reads SVGAGI (reference sequence). V dropped 0 bases and J dropped 6; count of bases not matched to a gene: 4. CDR3 bases: TGTGCCAGCAGTTACTCAGGACAGGGCCGAAACATTCAGTACTTC. This encodes CASSYSGQGRNIQYF.

V usage is TRBV2 and J usage is TRBJ2-5, with 15 bases matching TRBD2. J lost 7 bases, V lost 7 bases, and 4 bases had no gene match. The CDR3 extends over 14 amino acids. CDR1 is SNHLY, CDR2 FYNNEI, per germline. CDR3 nucleotide sequence: TGTGCCAGCAACTGGGGACTAGCGGGAGGGACCCAGTACTTC. Its translation: CASNWGLAGGTQYF.

This clonotype appeared many times. The chain joins TRBV19 to TRBJ1-5; D gene uncertain. Germline V CDR1 and CDR2: LNHDA, SQIVND (reference sequence). CDR3 length: 17 residues. V dropped 6 bases and J dropped 5 bases, with 23 bases sitting between them. In nucleotides, the CDR3 is TGTGCCAGTAGCCGACAACTTTCAGCCGGTTCTCATCAGCCCCAGCATTTT. Translation: CASSRQLSAGSHQPQHF.

Notes on this clonotype: A read error may explain this, as a much larger clone is one base away. This chain connects TRBV6-4 to TRBJ1-4; 7 bases fit TRBD1. This CDR3 is built from 17 residues. Germline V gene sequence: CDR1 MRHNA, CDR2 SNTAGT. In DNA form, the CDR3 reads TGTGCCAGCACTGACAGGGTATCCAGGGTTACTAATGAAAAACTGTTTTTT. This codes for CASTDRVSRVTNEKLFF.

The table lists this clonotype with many counts. The chain links TRBV7-8 to TRBJ1-1, with 8 bases lining up with TRBD1. This CDR3 has 14 amino acids. Germline V gene lookup returns CDR1 SGHVS and CDR2 FQNEAQ. The junction had 4 bases not matched to a gene; V was cut back by 6 bases and J by 1 base. This CDR3 reads CASRLDRENTEAFF. Written as DNA, the CDR3 is TGTGCCAGCAGATTGGACAGGGAGAACACTGAAGCTTTCTTT.

This clonotype was recorded at least ten times. The chain recombines TRBV4-3 with TRBJ2-7, with a possible D match to TRBD1 (6 bases). Trimming cost V 1 base and J 4 bases, with 14 bases left between them. The CDR3 covers 15 residues. Germline CDR1 is LGHNA and CDR2 is YSLEER. CDR3 sequence reads: CASSQALQGEYEQYF. CDR3 nucleotides: TGCGCCAGCAGCCAAGCCCTACAGGGCGAATACGAGCAGTACTTC.

This chain links TRBV24-1 with TRBJ2-1; 11 nucleotides match TRBD2. The CDR3 length is 16 residues. Germline CDR1 KGHDR, CDR2 SFDVKD. V lost 3 bases and J lost 3; bases outside the gene matches: 3. DNA of the CDR3: TGTGCCACCAGTGATGGGGGACTAGCGGTCTACAATGAGCAGTTCTTC. This encodes CATSDGGLAVYNEQFF.

The sample holds many counts of this clonotype. The chain is built from TRBV20-1 and TRBJ2-5; no definite D call. Germline CDR1 DFQATT, CDR2 SNEGSKA (reference sequence). Trimming stripped 1 base from V and 2 bases from J, with 11 bases between. The CDR3 contains 14 residues. The chain's CDR3 is CSARGWTDQETQYF. The CDR3 nucleotides are TGCAGTGCTAGAGGGTGGACGGATCAAGAGACCCAGTACTTC.

The V and J genes are TRBV20-1 and TRBJ2-3, with no clear D. This CDR3 region has 15 residues. The V gene's germline CDR1 is DFQATT and CDR2 SNEGSKA (reference sequence). Trimming shortened V by 5 bases and J by 0 bases, and 15 bases separated the two germline ends. CDR3 sequence reads: CSAPPIGGSTDTQYF. Here the CDR3 DNA reads TGCAGTGCTCCCCCGATCGGCGGAAGCACAGATACGCAGTATTTT.

This clonotype has ten or more counts. The gene calls are TRBV29-1 and TRBJ1-1, with no clear D. The germline gives CDR1 SQVTM, CDR2 ANQGSEA. The CDR3 has 12 amino acids. Trimming took 4 bases from V and 0 from J, leaving 6 bases between them. CDR3 bases: TGCAGCGTTGTGGAGATGAACACTGAAGCTTTCTTT. Translating gives CSVVEMNTEAFF.

The table lists this clonotype with a few counts. The V call is TRBV7-2, the J call TRBJ2-5; no definite D call. The CDR3 is 11 amino acids. The germline V and J ends were trimmed by 3 bases and 3 bases, with 2 bases remaining between them. CDR1 SGHTA and CDR2 FQGNSA come from the germline V gene. The CDR3 nucleotides read TGTGCCAGCAGCTTCAAAGAGACCCAGTACTTC. Translated: CASSFKETQYF.